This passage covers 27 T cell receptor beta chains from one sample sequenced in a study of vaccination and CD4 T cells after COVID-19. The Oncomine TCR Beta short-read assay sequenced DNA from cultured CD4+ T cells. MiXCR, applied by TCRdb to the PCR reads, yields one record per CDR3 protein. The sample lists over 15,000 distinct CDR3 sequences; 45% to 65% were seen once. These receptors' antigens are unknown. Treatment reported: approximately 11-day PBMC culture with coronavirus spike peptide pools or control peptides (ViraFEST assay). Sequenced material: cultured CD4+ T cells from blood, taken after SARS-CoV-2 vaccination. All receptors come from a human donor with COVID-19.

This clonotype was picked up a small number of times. CDR3 in amino acids: CSASGQGAVGYGYTF. CDR3 DNA: TGCAGTGCTAGTGGGCAGGGGGCCGTGGGCTATGGCTACACCTTC. This sequence joins TRBV20-1 and TRBJ1-2, with TRBD1 matching over 8 bases. The germline V gene has CDR1 DFQATT and CDR2 SNEGSKA (reference sequence). This CDR3 region has 15 residues. With V trimmed by 3 bases and J by 4 bases, 10 bases remained unmatched.

CDR3 protein: CASSLEALGATFGYTF. CDR3 DNA: TGTGCCAGCAGCTTAGAGGCTTTGGGAGCCACGTTTGGCTACACCTTC. This sequence joins TRBV7-9 and TRBJ1-2; unclear D gene. Trimming pared 1 base from V and 7 bases from J, leaving 19 bases between. CDR1 SEHNR and CDR2 FQNEAQ come from the germline V gene (reference sequence). The CDR3 runs to 16 residues.

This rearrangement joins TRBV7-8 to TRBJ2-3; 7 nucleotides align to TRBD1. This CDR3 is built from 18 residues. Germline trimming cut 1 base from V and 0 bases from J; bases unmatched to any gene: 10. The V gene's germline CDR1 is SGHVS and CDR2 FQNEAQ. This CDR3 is CASSLVRPTGSSTDTQYF. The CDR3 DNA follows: TGTGCCAGCAGCTTAGTTCGGCCGACAGGGTCTAGCACAGATACGCAGTATTTT.

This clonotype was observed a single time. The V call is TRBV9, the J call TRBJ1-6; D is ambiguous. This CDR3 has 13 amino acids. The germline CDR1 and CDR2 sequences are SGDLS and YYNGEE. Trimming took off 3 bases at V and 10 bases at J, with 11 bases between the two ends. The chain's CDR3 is CASSGPIGSPLHF. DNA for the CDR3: TGTGCCAGCAGCGGACCTATCGGATCACCCCTCCACTTT. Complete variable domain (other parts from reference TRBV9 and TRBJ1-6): DSGVTQTPKHLITATGQRVTLRCSPRSGDLSVYWYQQSLDQGLQFLIQYYNGEERAKGNILERFSAQQFPDLHSELNLSSLELGDSALYFCASSGPIGSPLHFGNGTRLTVT.

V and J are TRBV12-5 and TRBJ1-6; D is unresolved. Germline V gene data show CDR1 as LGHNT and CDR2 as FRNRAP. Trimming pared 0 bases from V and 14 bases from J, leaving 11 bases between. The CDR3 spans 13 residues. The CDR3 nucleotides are TGTGCTAGTGGTTTGGTACCCGGTTGGGCCCTCCACTTT. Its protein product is CASGLVPGWALHF.

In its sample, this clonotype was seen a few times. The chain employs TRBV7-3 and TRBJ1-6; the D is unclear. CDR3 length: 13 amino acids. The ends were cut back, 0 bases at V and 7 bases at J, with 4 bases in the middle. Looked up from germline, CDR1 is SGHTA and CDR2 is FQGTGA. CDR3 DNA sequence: TGTGCCAGCAGCTTAACGGGGAATTCACCCCTCCACTTT. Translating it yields CASSLTGNSPLHF.

CDR3 residues: CASSLAFSYGYTF. Written as DNA, the CDR3 is TGTGCCAGCAGCCTCGCGTTCTCCTATGGCTACACCTTC. This chain joins TRBV7-9 and TRBJ1-2; no clear D. Germline loops: CDR1 SEHNR, CDR2 FQNEAQ (reference sequence). This CDR3 spans 13 amino acids. The V and J ends lost 5 bases and 4 bases respectively, with 11 bases between them.

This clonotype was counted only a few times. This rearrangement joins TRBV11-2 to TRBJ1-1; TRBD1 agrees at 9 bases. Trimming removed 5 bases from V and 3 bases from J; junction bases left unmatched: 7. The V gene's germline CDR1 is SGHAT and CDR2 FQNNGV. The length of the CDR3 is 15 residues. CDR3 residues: CASSTGQGLDTEAFF. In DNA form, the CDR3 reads TGTGCCAGCAGCACGGGACAGGGTCTTGACACTGAAGCTTTCTTT.

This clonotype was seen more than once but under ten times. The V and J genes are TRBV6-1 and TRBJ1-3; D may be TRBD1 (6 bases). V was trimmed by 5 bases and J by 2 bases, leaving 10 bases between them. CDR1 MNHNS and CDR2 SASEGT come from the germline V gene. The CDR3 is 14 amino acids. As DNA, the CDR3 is TGTGCCAGCAGTCTTGGACAGACTGGAAACACCATATATTTT. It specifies CASSLGQTGNTIYF.

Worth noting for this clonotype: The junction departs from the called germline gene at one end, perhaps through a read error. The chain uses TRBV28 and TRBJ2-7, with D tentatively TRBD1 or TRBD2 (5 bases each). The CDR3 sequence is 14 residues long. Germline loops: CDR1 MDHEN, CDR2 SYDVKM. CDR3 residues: CASSQWGYSHEQYF. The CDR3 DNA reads TGTGCCAGCAGTCAATGGGGGTACTCCCACGAGCAGTACTTC.

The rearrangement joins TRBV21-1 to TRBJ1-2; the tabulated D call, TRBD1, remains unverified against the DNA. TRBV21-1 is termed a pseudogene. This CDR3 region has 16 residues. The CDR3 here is CASSKGAGDLNYGYTF. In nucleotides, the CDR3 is TGTGCCAGCAGCAAGGGGGCGGGGGACCTTAACTATGGCTACACCTTC.

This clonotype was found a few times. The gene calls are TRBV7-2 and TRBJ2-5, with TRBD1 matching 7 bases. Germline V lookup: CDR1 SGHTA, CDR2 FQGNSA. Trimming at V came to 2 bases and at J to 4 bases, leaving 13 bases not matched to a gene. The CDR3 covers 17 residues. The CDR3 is CASSLKLVAGGAETQYF. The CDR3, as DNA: TGTGCCAGCAGCTTAAAGTTGGTGGCAGGGGGTGCAGAGACCCAGTACTTC.

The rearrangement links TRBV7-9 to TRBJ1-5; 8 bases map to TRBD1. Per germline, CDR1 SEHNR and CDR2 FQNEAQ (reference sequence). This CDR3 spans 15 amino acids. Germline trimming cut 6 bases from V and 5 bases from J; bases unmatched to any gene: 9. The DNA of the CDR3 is TGTGCCAGCAGATCTGACAGGGGCCCCCATCAGCCCCAGCATTTT. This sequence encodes CASRSDRGPHQPQHF. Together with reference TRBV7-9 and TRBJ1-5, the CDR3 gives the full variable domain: DTGVSQNPRHKITKRGQNVTFRCDPISEHNRLYWYRQTLGQGPEFLTYFQNEAQLEKSRLLSDRFSAERPKGSFSTLEIQRTEQGDSAMYLCASRSDRGPHQPQHFGDGTRLSIL.

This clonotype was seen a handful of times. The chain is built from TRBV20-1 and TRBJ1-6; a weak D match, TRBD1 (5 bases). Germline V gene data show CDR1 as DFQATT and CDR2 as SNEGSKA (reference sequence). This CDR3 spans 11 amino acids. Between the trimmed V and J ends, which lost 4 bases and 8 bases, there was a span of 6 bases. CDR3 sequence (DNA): TGCAGTGCTACGACAGATTCACCCCTCCACTTT. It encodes CSATTDSPLHF.

CDR3: CASSEPYRGYTF. DNA for the CDR3: TGTGCCAGCAGTGAGCCTTACAGGGGCTACACCTTC. This chain links TRBV25-1 with TRBJ1-2; D possibly corresponds to TRBD1 (5 bases). The CDR3 loop spans 12 amino acids. V was trimmed by 3 bases and J by 8 bases, leaving 10 bases between them. Germline values: CDR1 MGHDK, CDR2 SYGVNS.

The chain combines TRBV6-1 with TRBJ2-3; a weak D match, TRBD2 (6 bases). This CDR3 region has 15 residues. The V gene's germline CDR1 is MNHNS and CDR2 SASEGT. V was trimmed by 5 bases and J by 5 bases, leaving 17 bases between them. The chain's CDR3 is CASSKREAGGDTQYF. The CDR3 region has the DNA TGTGCCAGCAGTAAAAGGGAGGCTGGAGGAGATACGCAGTATTTT.

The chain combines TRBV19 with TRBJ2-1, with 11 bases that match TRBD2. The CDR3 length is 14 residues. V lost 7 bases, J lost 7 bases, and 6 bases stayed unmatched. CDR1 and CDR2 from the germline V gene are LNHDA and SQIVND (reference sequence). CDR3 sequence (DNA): TGTGCCAGTAAACCTAGCGGGGGGCTGAATGAGCAGTTCTTC. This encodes CASKPSGGLNEQFF.

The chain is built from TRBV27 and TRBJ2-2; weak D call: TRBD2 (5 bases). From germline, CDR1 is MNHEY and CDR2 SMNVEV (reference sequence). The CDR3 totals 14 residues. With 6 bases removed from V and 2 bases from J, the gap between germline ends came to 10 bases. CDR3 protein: CASRGWTNTGELFF. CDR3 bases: TGTGCCAGCAGGGGGTGGACTAACACCGGGGAGCTGTTTTTT.

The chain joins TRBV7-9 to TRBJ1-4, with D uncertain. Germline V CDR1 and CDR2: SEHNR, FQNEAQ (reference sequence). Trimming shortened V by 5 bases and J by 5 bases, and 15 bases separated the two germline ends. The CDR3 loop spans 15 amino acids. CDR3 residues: CASSPNLRENEKLFF. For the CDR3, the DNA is TGTGCCAGCAGCCCCAACCTGCGGGAGAATGAAAAACTGTTTTTT.

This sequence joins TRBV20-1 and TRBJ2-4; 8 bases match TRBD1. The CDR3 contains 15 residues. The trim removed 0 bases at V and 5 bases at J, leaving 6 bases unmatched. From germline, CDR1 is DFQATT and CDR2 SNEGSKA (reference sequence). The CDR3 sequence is CSARDGRGLENIQYF. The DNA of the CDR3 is TGCAGTGCTAGAGACGGCAGGGGGCTTGAAAACATTCAGTACTTC.

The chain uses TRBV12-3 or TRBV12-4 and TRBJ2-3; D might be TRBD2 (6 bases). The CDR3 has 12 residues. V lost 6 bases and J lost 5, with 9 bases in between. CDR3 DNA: TGTGCCAGCAGCCCCGGGGGAGATACGCAGTATTTT. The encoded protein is CASSPGGDTQYF.

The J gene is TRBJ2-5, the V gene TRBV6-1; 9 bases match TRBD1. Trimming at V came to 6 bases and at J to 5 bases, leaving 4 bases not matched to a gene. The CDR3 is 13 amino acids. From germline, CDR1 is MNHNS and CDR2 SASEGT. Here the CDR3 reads CASSNRGRETQYF. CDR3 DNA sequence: TGTGCCAGCAGCAACAGGGGGCGGGAGACCCAGTACTTC.

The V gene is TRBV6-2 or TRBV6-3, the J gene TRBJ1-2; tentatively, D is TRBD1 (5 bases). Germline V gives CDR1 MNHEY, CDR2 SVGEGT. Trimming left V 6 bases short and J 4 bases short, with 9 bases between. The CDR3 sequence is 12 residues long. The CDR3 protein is CASSRDLYGYTF. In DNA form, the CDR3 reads TGTGCCAGCAGCCGGGACCTCTATGGCTACACCTTC.

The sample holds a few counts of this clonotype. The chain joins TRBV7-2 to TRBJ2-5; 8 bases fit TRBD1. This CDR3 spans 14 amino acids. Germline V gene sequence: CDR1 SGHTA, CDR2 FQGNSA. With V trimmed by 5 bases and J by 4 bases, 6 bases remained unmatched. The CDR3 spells CASSPRTGLETQYF. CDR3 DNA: TGTGCCAGCAGCCCACGGACAGGGTTAGAGACCCAGTACTTC. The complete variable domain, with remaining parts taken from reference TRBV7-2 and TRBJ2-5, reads GAGVSQSPSNKVTEKGKDVELRCDPISGHTALYWYRQSLGQGLEFLIYFQGNSAPDKSGLPSDRFSAERTGGSVSTLTIQRTQQEDSAVYLCASSPRTGLETQYFGPGTRLLVL.

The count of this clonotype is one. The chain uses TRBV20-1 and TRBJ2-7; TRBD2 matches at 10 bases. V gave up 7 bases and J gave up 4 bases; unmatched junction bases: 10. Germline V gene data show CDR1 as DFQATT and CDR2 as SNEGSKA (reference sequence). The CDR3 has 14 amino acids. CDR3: CSVRVGTSAYEQYF. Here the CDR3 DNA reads TGCAGTGTCAGAGTCGGGACTAGCGCGTACGAGCAGTACTTC.

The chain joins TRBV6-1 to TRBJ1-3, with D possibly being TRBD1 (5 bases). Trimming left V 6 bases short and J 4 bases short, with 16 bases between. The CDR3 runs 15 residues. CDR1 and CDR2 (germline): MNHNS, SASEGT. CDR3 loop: CASSSVSGAGNTIYF. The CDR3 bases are TGTGCCAGCAGCTCCGTTAGTGGGGCGGGAAACACCATATATTTT.

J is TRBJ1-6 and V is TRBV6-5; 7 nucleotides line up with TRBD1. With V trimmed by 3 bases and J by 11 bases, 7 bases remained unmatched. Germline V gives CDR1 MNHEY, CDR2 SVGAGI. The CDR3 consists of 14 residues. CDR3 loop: CASSYLGGRPPLHF. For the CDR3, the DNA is TGTGCCAGCAGTTATTTAGGGGGCAGGCCACCCCTCCACTTT.